The 11 T cell receptor beta chains presented below share a single source sample, sequenced in a study of T-cell memory formation after mild COVID-19. TCRdb reprocessed the 5' RACE reads with MiXCR, giving one entry per CDR3 protein. The repertoire holds 150,000 or so distinct CDR3 sequences, with 30% to 35% as singletons. The sequencing sample was made of PBMCs or a T cell subset sorted from them (not recorded which). The origin of the receptors is an adult woman who had mild COVID-19 (a few samples of this study predate the infection). Cell type and time point are not known.

This clonotype was seen a few times. The chain recombines TRBV29-1 with TRBJ1-3, with a tentative D call TRBD1 (5 bases). V lost 7 bases and J lost 4, with 14 bases in between. Looked up from germline, CDR1 is SQVTM and CDR2 is ANQGSEA. This CDR3 is 13 amino acids long. The CDR3 nucleotides read TGCAGCGCCCGAGGGGTCACCGGAAACACCATATATTTT. Residues: CSARGVTGNTIYF.

This clonotype was observed a handful of times. V is TRBV11-2 and J is TRBJ1-1; D is possibly TRBD1 (5 bases). With 0 bases removed from V and 12 bases from J, the gap between germline ends came to 20 bases. This CDR3 contains 15 residues. Germline V gene lookup returns CDR1 SGHAT and CDR2 FQNNGV. The CDR3 nucleotides are TGTGCCAGCAGCTTAGATCCCCCGGGGCGCAGGGTAACTTTCTTT. This codes for CASSLDPPGRRVTFF.

At least ten counts were recorded for this clonotype. The chain links TRBV15 to TRBJ2-1, with D tentatively TRBD1 (6 bases). CDR3 length equals 18 residues. Germline CDR1 is LNHNV and CDR2 is YYDKDF (reference sequence). V shed 0 bases and J shed 7 bases, with 22 bases lying between them. CDR3 bases: TGTGCCACCAGCAGAGAAGGATCGTGGGCAGGGGCCCGTAATGAGCAGTTCTTC. This gives the protein CATSREGSWAGARNEQFF.

V is TRBV18 and J is TRBJ2-7; D call uncertain. Germline-derived CDR1 and CDR2 are KGHSH and LQKENI. V lost 2 bases to trimming and J lost 0 bases, with 11 bases between them. The CDR3 is 15 amino acids. As DNA, the CDR3 is TGTGCCAGCTCACCATACGAACGGAGCTCCTACGAGCAGTACTTC. This translates into CASSPYERSSYEQYF. Complete variable domain (other parts from reference TRBV18 and TRBJ2-7): NAGVMQNPRHLVRRRGQEARLRCSPMKGHSHVYWYRQLPEEGLKFMVYLQKENIIDESGMPKERFSAEFPKEGPSILRIQQVVRGDSAAYFCASSPYERSSYEQYFGPGTRLTVT.

This clonotype was counted only a few times. V is TRBV19 and J is TRBJ2-2; D remains unclear. V lost 6 bases and J 10 bases, leaving 9 bases between the germline ends. The CDR3 loop spans 11 amino acids. Germline V gene data show CDR1 as LNHDA and CDR2 as SQIVND (reference sequence). The CDR3 loop is CASRGFQELFF. For the CDR3, the DNA is TGTGCCAGTAGGGGTTTTCAGGAGCTGTTTTTT.

This clonotype showed up just a few times. Written as DNA, the CDR3 is TGTGCCAGCAGCCGGAAGGGGGATGCTGGAAAGACCCAGTACTTC. Its protein product is CASSRKGDAGKTQYF. V and J are TRBV7-2 and TRBJ2-5, with D possibly matching TRBD1 (6 bases). CDR1 and CDR2 (germline): SGHTA, FQGNSA. V was clipped by 5 bases and J by 6 bases, with 19 bases between them. CDR3 size: 15 residues.

This clonotype occurred a few times. This rearrangement joins TRBV5-1 to TRBJ2-7, with D perhaps matching TRBD1 or TRBD2 (6 bases each). Between the trimmed V and J ends, which lost 0 bases and 4 bases, there was a span of 20 bases. The CDR3 spans 17 residues. Germline CDR1 reads SGHRS; CDR2 reads YFSETQ. The DNA of the CDR3 is TGCGCCAGCAGCTTGGGACCTCAGGGGACGGGGGATTACGAGCAGTACTTC. It yields the protein CASSLGPQGTGDYEQYF.

This clonotype was recorded a few times. This chain links TRBV5-5 with TRBJ2-7; tentatively, D is TRBD1 (7 bases). The ends were cut back, 4 bases at V and 4 bases at J, with 18 bases in the middle. CDR1 is SGHKS and CDR2 is YYEKEE in the germline V gene (reference sequence). The CDR3 totals 15 residues. CDR3 sequence: CASSLEGALLYEQYF. The CDR3 DNA sequence: TGTGCCAGCAGCCTGGAGGGGGCGCTTCTGTACGAGCAGTACTTC.

The sample holds a few counts of this clonotype. The chain is built from TRBV9 and TRBJ2-1; D uncertain. Germline V CDR1 and CDR2: SGDLS, YYNGEE. The germline V and J ends were trimmed by 0 bases and 2 bases, with 3 bases remaining between them. This CDR3 is 13 amino acids long. CDR3 nucleotide sequence: TGTGCCAGCAGCGTAGGCACCTACAATGAGCAGTTCTTC. Protein: CASSVGTYNEQFF.

There are a few counts of this clonotype. V usage is TRBV10-3 and J usage is TRBJ1-4; D not certain. V lost 3 bases and J 3 bases, leaving 8 bases between the germline ends. The CDR3 has 14 amino acids. The germline CDR1 and CDR2 sequences are ENHRY and SYGVKD. CDR3 in DNA: TGTGCCATCAGTGATTCCGGGCCTAATGAAAAACTGTTTTTT. This codes for CAISDSGPNEKLFF.

This clonotype was seen a few times. The chain couples TRBV9 to TRBJ2-7; D perhaps matches TRBD1 (7 bases). V was cut by 1 base and J by 5 bases, with 13 bases left in between. The CDR3 contains 14 residues. Germline V CDR1 and CDR2: SGDLS, YYNGEE. The CDR3 sequence: CASSVWGDSNEQYF. The CDR3 nucleotides are TGTGCCAGCAGCGTATGGGGGGACAGTAACGAGCAGTACTTC.